The 17 T cell receptor beta chains given below trace back to one sample, sequenced in a study of somatic mutations in cytotoxic T cells in rheumatoid arthritis. The method was immunoSEQ multiplex PCR; TCRdb's version includes in-frame clones alone and lacks a portion of them. The sample has some 30,000 clones; around 90% are singletons. Source material: CD8+ T cells sorted from blood. The receptors were sampled from an adult with rheumatoid arthritis.

The gene calls are TRBV11-2 and TRBJ2-3; 10 nucleotides line up with TRBD2. CDR1 SGHAT and CDR2 FQNNGV come from the germline V gene. The CDR3 totals 16 residues. V shed 1 base and J 2 bases; nucleotides not matched to a gene: 3. The chain's CDR3 is CASSLASGGPTDTQYF. In DNA form, the CDR3 reads TGTGCCAGCAGCTTAGCTAGCGGGGGCCCCACAGATACGCAGTATTTT.

The CDR3 region has the DNA TGCAGCGTTGAACCGTCGGAAGGGCCGAACACCGGGGAGCTGTTTTTT. Translating gives CSVEPSEGPNTGELFF. V is TRBV29-1 and J is TRBJ2-2; D not certain. Trimming pared 2 bases from V and 0 bases from J, leaving 13 bases between. This CDR3 spans 16 amino acids. The germline CDR1 and CDR2 sequences are SQVTM and ANQGSEA.

The V and J genes are TRBV5-6 and TRBJ1-2, with TRBD1 matching over 7 bases. This CDR3 is 14 amino acids long. V was pared by 2 bases and J by 5 bases, with 6 bases of the junction left unmatched. Germline CDR1 SGHDT, CDR2 YYEEEE. The CDR3 protein is CASSLRSDRYGYTF. DNA for the CDR3: TGTGCCAGCAGCTTAAGATCGGACAGGTATGGCTACACCTTC.

The chain carries TRBV5-6 and TRBJ1-1; D not certain. Germline assignment: CDR1 SGHDT and CDR2 YYEEEE. CDR3 length: 13 amino acids. The ends were cut back, 0 bases at V and 4 bases at J, with 7 bases in the middle. The DNA for the CDR3 is TGTGCCAGCAGCTTGGGGGTCTTCACTGAAGCTTTCTTT. It encodes CASSLGVFTEAFF.

The chain joins TRBV13 to TRBJ2-3; the match to TRBD2 covers 9 bases. V lost 5 bases, J lost 5 bases, and 8 bases stayed unmatched. This CDR3 has 15 residues. Germline loops: CDR1 PRHDT, CDR2 FYEKMQ (reference sequence). CDR3: CASSNLAGKQDTQYF. CDR3 coding DNA: TGTGCCAGCAGCAACCTAGCGGGAAAGCAAGATACGCAGTATTTT.

The rearrangement joins TRBV19 to TRBJ2-7; D gene ambiguous. In germline, CDR1 is LNHDA, CDR2 SQIVND (reference sequence). Trimming stripped 4 bases from V and 2 bases from J, with 15 bases between. The CDR3 is made up of 15 amino acids. In nucleotides, the CDR3 is TGTGCCAGTAGTACCCATACGACAAGGACCTACGAGCAGTACTTC. Its translation: CASSTHTTRTYEQYF. The full variable domain, completed using reference TRBV19 and TRBJ2-7, is DGGITQSPKYLFRKEGQNVTLSCEQNLNHDAMYWYRQDPGQGLRLIYYSQIVNDFQKGDIAEGYSVSREKKESFPLTVTSAQKNPTAFYLCASSTHTTRTYEQYFGPGTRLTVT.

The chain employs TRBV6-5 and TRBJ2-5, with D possibly TRBD1 on 6 matching bases. The DNA end favors TRBJ2-7, so the J call may be wrong. CDR1 and CDR2 (germline): MNHEY, SVGAGI. This CDR3 has 12 amino acids. Written as DNA, the CDR3 is TGTGCCAGCAGGGACAGAACCTACGAGCAGTACTTC. It specifies CASRDRTYEQYF.

This clone was detected only a few times. In DNA, the CDR3 is TGTGCCAGCAGCCAAGAGTCGGGGCTCGGGGACAATGAGCAGTTCTTC. It encodes CASSQESGLGDNEQFF. The rearrangement links TRBV4-2 to TRBJ2-1, with D perhaps matching TRBD1 or TRBD2 (5 bases each). The germline V gene encodes CDR1 LGHNA and CDR2 YNFKEQ. The V end lost 0 bases, the J end lost 5 bases, and 14 bases lay between the germline ends. This CDR3 has 16 amino acids.

V gene TRBV7-8 combines with J gene TRBJ2-1; 8 positions match TRBD2. Trimming took 5 bases from V and 8 from J; bases not matched to a gene: 17. The CDR3 sequence is 17 residues long. From germline, CDR1 is SGHVS and CDR2 FQNEAQ. The DNA for the CDR3 is TGTGCCAGCAGCCTACCCGAGCGGGGTAGCGGGGTCGATGAGCAGTTCTTC. Translated: CASSLPERGSGVDEQFF.

This clone was seen only a few times. The chain links TRBV4-1 to TRBJ2-7, with D perhaps matching TRBD2 (8 bases). V shed 8 bases and J shed 5 bases, with 22 bases lying between them. The germline gives CDR1 MGHRA, CDR2 YSYEKL. The CDR3 loop spans 15 amino acids. CDR3 sequence reads: CASAGGTREQDEQYF. The CDR3 DNA is TGCGCCAGCGCAGGGGGGACTAGGGAACAGGACGAGCAGTACTTC.

The chain recombines TRBV29-1 with TRBJ2-7; D is tentatively TRBD1 or TRBD2 (5 bases each). CDR3 size: 14 residues. In germline, CDR1 is SQVTM, CDR2 ANQGSEA. V shed 2 bases and J shed 5 bases, with 16 bases lying between them. CDR3 in DNA: TGCAGCGTTGAAACTAGTGGGACGGGAAACGAGCAGTACTTC. It specifies CSVETSGTGNEQYF.

This chain joins TRBV28 and TRBJ1-2; D is perhaps TRBD1 (5 bases). The CDR3 consists of 12 residues. Germline loops: CDR1 MDHEN, CDR2 SYDVKM. Trimming stripped 3 bases from V and 7 bases from J, with 9 bases between. CDR3 residues: CASSFFRGGYTF. CDR3 nucleotide sequence: TGTGCCAGCAGTTTTTTTAGGGGTGGCTACACCTTC.

This CDR3 reads CASSTVSDGTEAFF. The CDR3 bases are TGTGCCAGCAGTACCGTTAGTGACGGGACTGAAGCTTTCTTT. The rearrangement links TRBV6-5 to TRBJ1-1, with D unclear. Germline V gives CDR1 MNHEY, CDR2 SVGAGI. V was cut by 5 bases and J by 5 bases, with 15 bases left in between. The CDR3 spans 14 residues.

The J gene is TRBJ1-2, the V gene TRBV9; perhaps TRBD1 as D (6 bases). This CDR3 comprises 18 residues. The V gene's germline CDR1 is SGDLS and CDR2 YYNGEE. V was cut by 4 bases and J by 0 bases, with 22 bases left in between. The CDR3: CASSNGGQTITANYGYTF. DNA of the CDR3: TGTGCCAGCAGCAACGGAGGACAGACTATTACCGCTAACTATGGCTACACCTTC.

This clone was counted a single time. This rearrangement joins TRBV27 to TRBJ2-5; perhaps TRBD2 as D (6 bases). Germline V gene sequence: CDR1 MNHEY, CDR2 SMNVEV (reference sequence). The CDR3 has 14 amino acids. V lost 2 bases and J lost 5, with 12 bases in between. The CDR3 nucleotides are TGTGCCAGCAGTTTACAACTAGCTGGGGAGACCCAGTACTTC. It yields the protein CASSLQLAGETQYF.

The chain couples TRBV7-9 to TRBJ2-5; D possibly corresponds to TRBD2 (6 bases). Trimming pared 2 bases from V and 4 bases from J, leaving 26 bases between. The germline V gene has CDR1 SEHNR and CDR2 FQNEAQ (reference sequence). The CDR3 is made up of 19 amino acids. Written as DNA, the CDR3 is TGTGCCAGCAGCTTAATCAGCTTGCTAGCGCTAGAATATTCAGAGACCCAGTACTTC. It codes for CASSLISLLALEYSETQYF.

This chain links TRBV9 with TRBJ2-3; D may be TRBD2 (5 bases). This CDR3 contains 16 residues. V shed 0 bases and J shed 0 bases, with 11 bases lying between them. Germline-derived CDR1 and CDR2 are SGDLS and YYNGEE. DNA for the CDR3: TGTGCCAGCAGCGTAGAGGACTTGTTTAGCACAGATACGCAGTATTTT. Amino acid sequence: CASSVEDLFSTDTQYF.